This T cell receptor (beta chain) is from a study of spatial heterogeneity in lung cancer. TCRdb re-called the 5' RACE reads through MiXCR, storing one row per CDR3 protein. The sample shows about 22,000 distinct CDR3 sequences, approximately 3% of them seen only once. This clonotype appeared many times. The target antigen is unknown. Regarding time point: sample taken at primary tumor resection. Study-wide results and limits: Counts of expanded intratumoral alpha and beta TCRs tracked tumor mutation counts.

Material: lung tumor tissue, obtained at surgery. The source is a male donor with early-stage non-small cell lung cancer.

CDR3 nucleotides: TGTGCCAGCAGAGCACAGGGGTCCGGAAACACCATATATTTT. Residues: CASRAQGSGNTIYF. The rearrangement uses TRBV5-6 and TRBJ1-3; 7 bases map to TRBD1. The CDR3 totals 14 residues. V lost 5 bases to trimming and J lost 4 bases; unmatched junction nucleotides: 6. Per the germline V gene, CDR1 is SGHDT and CDR2 is YYEEEE.